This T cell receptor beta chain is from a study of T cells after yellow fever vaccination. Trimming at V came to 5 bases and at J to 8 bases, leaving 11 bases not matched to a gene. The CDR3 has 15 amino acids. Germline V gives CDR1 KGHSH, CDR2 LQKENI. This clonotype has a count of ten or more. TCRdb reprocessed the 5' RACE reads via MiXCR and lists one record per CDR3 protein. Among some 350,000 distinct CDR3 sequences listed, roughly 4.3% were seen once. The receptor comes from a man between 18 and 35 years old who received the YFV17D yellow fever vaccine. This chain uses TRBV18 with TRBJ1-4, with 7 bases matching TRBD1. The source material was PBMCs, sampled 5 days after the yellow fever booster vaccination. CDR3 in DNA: TGTGCCAGCTCAGCCGGGACAGTCCTCGGGGAAAAACTGTTTTTT. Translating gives CASSAGTVLGEKLFF.